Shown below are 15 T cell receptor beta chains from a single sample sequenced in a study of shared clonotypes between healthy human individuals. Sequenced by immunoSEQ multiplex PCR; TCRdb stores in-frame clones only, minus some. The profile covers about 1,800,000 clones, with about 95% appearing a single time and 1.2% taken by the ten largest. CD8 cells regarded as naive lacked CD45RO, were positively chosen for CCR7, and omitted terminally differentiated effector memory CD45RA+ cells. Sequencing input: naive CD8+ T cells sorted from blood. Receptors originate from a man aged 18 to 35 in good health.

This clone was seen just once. CDR3 nucleotides: TGTGCCAGCTCACCGGACGAGCCGGGGGTAGAGACCCAGTACTTC. This translates into CASSPDEPGVETQYF. The chain has TRBV18 and TRBJ2-5, with a possible D match to TRBD2 (6 bases). The CDR3 sequence is 15 residues long. V lost 3 bases and J lost 4, with 15 bases in between. From germline, CDR1 is KGHSH and CDR2 LQKENI.

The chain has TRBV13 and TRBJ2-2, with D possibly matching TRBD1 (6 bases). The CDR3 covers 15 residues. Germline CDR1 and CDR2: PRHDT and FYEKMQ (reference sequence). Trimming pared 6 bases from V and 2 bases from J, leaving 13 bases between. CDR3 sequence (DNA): TGTGCCAGCAGTCGGGGACACCTCAACACCGGGGAGCTGTTTTTT. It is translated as CASSRGHLNTGELFF.

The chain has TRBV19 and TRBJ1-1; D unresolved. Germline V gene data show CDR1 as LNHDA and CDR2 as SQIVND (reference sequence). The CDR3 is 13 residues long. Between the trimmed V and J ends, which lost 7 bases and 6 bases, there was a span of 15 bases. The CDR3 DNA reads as TGTGCCAGTATATCTTCTCAGCGCCCTGAAGCTTTCTTT. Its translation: CASISSQRPEAFF.

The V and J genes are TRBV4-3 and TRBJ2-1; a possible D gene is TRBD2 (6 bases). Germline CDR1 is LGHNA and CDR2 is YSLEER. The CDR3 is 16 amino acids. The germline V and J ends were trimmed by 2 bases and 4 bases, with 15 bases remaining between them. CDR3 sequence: CASSQPFAEGYNEQFF. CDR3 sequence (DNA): TGCGCCAGCAGCCAACCCTTCGCGGAGGGATACAATGAGCAGTTCTTC.

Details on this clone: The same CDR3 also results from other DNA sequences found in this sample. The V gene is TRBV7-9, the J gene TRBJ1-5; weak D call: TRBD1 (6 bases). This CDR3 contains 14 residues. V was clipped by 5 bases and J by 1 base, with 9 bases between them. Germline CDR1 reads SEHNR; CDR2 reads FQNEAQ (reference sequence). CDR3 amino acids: CASSPQGSNQPQHF. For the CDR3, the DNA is TGTGCCAGCAGCCCACAGGGAAGCAATCAGCCCCAGCATTTT. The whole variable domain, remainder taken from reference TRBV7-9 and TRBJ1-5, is DTGVSQNPRHKITKRGQNVTFRCDPISEHNRLYWYRQTLGQGPEFLTYFQNEAQLEKSRLLSDRFSAERPKGSFSTLEIQRTEQGDSAMYLCASSPQGSNQPQHFGDGTRLSIL.

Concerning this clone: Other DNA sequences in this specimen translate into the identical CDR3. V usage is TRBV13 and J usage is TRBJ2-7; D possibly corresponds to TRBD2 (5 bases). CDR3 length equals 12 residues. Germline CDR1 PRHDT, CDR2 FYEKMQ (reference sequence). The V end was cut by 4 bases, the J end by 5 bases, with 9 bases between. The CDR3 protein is CASSSLGDEQYF. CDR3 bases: TGTGCCAGCAGCTCCCTCGGGGACGAGCAGTACTTC.

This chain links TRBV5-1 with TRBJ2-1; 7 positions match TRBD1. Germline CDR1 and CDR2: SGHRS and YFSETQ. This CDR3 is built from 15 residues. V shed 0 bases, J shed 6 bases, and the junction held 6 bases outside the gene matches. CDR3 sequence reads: CASSLGDSTANEQFF. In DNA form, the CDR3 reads TGCGCCAGCAGCTTGGGGGACAGCACTGCCAATGAGCAGTTCTTC.

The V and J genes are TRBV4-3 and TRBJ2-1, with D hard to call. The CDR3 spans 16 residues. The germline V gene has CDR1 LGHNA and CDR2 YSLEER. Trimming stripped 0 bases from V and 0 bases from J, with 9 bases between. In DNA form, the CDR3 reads TGCGCCAGCAGCCAAGATGAATTTAGCTCCTACAATGAGCAGTTCTTC. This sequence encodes CASSQDEFSSYNEQFF.

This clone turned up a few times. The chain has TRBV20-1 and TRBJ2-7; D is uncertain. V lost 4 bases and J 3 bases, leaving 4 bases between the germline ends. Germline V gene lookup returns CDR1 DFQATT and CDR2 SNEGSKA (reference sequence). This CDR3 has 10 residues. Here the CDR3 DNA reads TGCAGTGCTATAGGCTACGAGCAGTACTTC. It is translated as CSAIGYEQYF.

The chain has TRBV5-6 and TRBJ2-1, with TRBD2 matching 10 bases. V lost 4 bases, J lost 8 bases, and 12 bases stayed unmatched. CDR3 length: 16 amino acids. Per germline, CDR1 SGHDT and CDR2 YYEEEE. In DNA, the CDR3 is TGTGCCAGCAGCCCGGTTGGTAGCGGGGGGCGCGATGAGCAGTTCTTC. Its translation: CASSPVGSGGRDEQFF.

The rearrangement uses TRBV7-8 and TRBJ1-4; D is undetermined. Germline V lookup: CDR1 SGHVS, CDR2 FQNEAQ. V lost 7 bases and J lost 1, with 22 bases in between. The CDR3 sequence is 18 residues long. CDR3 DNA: TGTGCCAGCAAAGTCCTCGGAGGCTTGATTAAAACTAATGAAAAACTGTTTTTT. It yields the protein CASKVLGGLIKTNEKLFF.

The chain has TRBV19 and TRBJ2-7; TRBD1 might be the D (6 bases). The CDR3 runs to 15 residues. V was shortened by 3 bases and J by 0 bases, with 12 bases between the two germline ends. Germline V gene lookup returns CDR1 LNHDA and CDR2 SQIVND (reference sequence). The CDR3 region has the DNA TGTGCCAGTAGTATTTGGGCAGGGGACTCCTACGAGCAGTACTTC. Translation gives CASSIWAGDSYEQYF.

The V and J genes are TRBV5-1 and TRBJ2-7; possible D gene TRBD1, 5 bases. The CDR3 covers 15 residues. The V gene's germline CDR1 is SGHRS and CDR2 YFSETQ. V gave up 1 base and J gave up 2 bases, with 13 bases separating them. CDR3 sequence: CASSLNFQGPYEQYF. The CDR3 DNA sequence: TGCGCCAGCAGCTTGAATTTCCAGGGTCCCTACGAGCAGTACTTC.

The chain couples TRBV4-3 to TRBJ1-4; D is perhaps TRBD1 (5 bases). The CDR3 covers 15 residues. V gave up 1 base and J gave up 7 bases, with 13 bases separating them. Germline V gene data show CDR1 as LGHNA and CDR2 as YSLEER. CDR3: CASSQVWDGGEKLFF. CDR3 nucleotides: TGCGCCAGCAGCCAAGTTTGGGACGGGGGTGAAAAACTGTTTTTT.

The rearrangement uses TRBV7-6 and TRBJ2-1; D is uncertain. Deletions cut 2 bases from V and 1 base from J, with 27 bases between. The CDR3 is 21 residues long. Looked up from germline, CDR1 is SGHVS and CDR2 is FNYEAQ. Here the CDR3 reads CASSLKLLGLEEVPSYNEQFF. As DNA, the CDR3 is TGTGCCAGCAGCTTAAAATTATTAGGTCTTGAAGAGGTCCCATCCTACAATGAGCAGTTCTTC.